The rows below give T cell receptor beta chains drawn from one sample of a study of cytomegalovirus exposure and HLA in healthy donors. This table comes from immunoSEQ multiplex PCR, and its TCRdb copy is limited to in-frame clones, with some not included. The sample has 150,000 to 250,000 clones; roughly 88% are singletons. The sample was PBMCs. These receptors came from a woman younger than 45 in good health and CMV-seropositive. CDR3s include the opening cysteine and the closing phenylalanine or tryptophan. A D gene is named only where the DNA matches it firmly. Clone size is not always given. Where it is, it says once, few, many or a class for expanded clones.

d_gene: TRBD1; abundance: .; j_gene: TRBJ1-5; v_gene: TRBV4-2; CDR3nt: TGTGCCAGCAGCCAAGGCAGGGGGAATCAGCCCCAGCATTTT; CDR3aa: CASSQGRGNQPQHF
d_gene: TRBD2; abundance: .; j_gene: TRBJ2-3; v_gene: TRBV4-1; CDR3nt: TGCGCCAGCAGCCAGGTAGCGGGAGATACGCAGTATTTT; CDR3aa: CASSQVAGDTQYF
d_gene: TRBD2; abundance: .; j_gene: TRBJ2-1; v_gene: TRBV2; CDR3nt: TGTGCCAGCACTGAAGCGGGGGGAAATGAGCAGTTCTTC; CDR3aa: CASTEAGGNEQFF
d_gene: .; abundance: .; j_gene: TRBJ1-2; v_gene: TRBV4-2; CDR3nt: TGTGCCAGCAGCCAAGATCTGGGCTACACCTTC; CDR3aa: CASSQDLGYTF
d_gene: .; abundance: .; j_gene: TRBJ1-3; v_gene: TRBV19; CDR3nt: TGTGCCAGCAAGAGGGGGATCCCTGGAAACACCATATATTTT; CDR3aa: CASKRGIPGNTIYF
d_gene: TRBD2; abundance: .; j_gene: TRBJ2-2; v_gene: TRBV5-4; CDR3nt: TGTGCCAGCAGCAAACCCGGGACTAGCGCCGGGGAGCTGTTTTTT; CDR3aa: CASSKPGTSAGELFF
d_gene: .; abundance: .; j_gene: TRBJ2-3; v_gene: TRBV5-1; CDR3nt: TGCGCCAGCAGCCTGGGAGATGCCCGAGATACGCAGTATTTT; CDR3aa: CASSLGDARDTQYF
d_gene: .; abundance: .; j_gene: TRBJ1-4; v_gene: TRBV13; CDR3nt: TGTGCCAGCAGCTACCAGGGCGATGAAAAACTGTTTTTT; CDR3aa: CASSYQGDEKLFF
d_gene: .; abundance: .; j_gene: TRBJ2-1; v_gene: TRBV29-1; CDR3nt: TGCAGCGTTGAAGATTGGGGGCGAGAGCAGTTCTTC; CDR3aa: CSVEDWGREQFF
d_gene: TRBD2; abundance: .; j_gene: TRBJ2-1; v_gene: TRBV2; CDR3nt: TGTGCCAGCAGTGAGCGTGCTAGCGGGAGCAATGAGCAGTTCTTC; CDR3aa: CASSERASGSNEQFF
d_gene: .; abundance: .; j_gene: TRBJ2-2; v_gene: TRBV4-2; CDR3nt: TGTGCCAGCAGCCCATATAAGGACAGACCGAACACCGGGGAGCTGTTTTTT; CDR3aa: CASSPYKDRPNTGELFF
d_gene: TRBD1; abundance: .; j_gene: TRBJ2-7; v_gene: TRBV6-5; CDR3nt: TGTGCCAGCAGTCCTCCGGGACAGCCCTACGAGCAGTACTTC; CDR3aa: CASSPPGQPYEQYF
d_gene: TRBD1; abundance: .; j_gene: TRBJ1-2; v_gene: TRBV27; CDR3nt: TGTGCCAGCAGTTTAACGAGACAGGGGGATGGCTACACCTTC; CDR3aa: CASSLTRQGDGYTF
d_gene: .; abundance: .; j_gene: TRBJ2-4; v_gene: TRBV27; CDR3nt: TGTGCCAGCAGTTTATACCGGGACTTGAACATTCAGTACTTC; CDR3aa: CASSLYRDLNIQYF
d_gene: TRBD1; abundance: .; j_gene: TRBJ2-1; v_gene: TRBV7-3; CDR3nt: TGTGCCAGCAGCTTCAGTTTAGGGACAGAAAACAATGAGCAGTTCTTC; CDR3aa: CASSFSLGTENNEQFF
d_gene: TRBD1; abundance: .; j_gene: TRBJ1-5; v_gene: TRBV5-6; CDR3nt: TGTGCCAGCAGCGGGCGACAGGGGCCCAATCAGCCCCAGCATTTT; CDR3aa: CASSGRQGPNQPQHF
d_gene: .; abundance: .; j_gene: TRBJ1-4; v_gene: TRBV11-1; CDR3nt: TGTGCCAGCAGCTTAACAGCAACTAATGAAAAACTGTTTTTT; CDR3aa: CASSLTATNEKLFF
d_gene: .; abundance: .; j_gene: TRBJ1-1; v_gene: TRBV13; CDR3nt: TGTGCCAGCAGCTTAGGCCTGGGACAGAACACTGAAGCTTTCTTT; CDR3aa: CASSLGLGQNTEAFF
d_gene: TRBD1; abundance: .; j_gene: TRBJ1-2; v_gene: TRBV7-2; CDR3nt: TGTGCCAGCAGCATTTTGGGACAGATCTATGGCTACACCTTC; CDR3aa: CASSILGQIYGYTF
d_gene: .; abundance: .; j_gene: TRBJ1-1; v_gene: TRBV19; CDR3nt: TGTGCCAGTAGCTCCACACAGGGAACTGAAGCTTTCTTT; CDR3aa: CASSSTQGTEAFF
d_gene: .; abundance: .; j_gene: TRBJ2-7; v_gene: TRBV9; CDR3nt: TGTGCCAGCAGCGAACAGGGATGGGGTACCGAGCAGTACTTC; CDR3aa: CASSEQGWGTEQYF
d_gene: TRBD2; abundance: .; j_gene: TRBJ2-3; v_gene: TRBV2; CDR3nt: TGTGCCAGCAGCCTCGGACTAGCGGGCACAGATACGCAGTATTTT; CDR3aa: CASSLGLAGTDTQYF
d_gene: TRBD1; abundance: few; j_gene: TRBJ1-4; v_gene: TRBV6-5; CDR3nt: TGTGCCAGCAGCAGGACAGGGAGTGATGAAAAACTGTTTTTT; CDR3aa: CASSRTGSDEKLFF
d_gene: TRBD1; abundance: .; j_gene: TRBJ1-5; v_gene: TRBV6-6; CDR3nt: TGTGCCAGCAGTAGACGACAGGGGGATCAGCCCCAGCATTTT; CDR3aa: CASSRRQGDQPQHF
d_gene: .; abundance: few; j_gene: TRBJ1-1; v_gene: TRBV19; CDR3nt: TGTGCCAGTAGTATCAGGGGATTTGGCACTGAAGCTTTCTTT; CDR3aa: CASSIRGFGTEAFF
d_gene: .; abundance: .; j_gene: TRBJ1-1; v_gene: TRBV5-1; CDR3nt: TGCGCCAGCAGCTTGGAAGTGGGCGTACCAGGGCGGAAAAACACTGAAGCTTTCTTT; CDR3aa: CASSLEVGVPGRKNTEAFF
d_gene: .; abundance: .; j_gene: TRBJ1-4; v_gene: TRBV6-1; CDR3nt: TGTGCCAGCAGTGGTGGGGCCGTGGCAGCTAATGAAAAACTGTTTTTT; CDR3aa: CASSGGAVAANEKLFF
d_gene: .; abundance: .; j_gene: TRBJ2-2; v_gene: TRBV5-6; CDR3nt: TGTGCCAGCAGCCCAACCCCGGGACAGAACACCGGGGAGCTGTTTTTT; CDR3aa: CASSPTPGQNTGELFF
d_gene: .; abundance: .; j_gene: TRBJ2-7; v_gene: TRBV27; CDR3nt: TGTGCCAGCAGTTTATCTGTACAGGGCTACGAGCAGTACTTC; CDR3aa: CASSLSVQGYEQYF
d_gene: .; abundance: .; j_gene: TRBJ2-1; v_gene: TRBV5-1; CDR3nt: TGCGCCAGCAGCGTCCGAGCGGAGGTGAGGGTGAATGAGCAGTTCTTC; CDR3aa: CASSVRAEVRVNEQFF
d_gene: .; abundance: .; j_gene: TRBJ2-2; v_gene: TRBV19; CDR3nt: TGTGCCAGTACCCCCCTAAGTCTGAACACCGGGGAGCTGTTTTTT; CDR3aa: CASTPLSLNTGELFF
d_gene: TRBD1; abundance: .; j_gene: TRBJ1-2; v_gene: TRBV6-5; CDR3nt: TGTGCCAGCACCCAGCGACAGGGTTCGGGTGGCTACACCTTC; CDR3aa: CASTQRQGSGGYTF